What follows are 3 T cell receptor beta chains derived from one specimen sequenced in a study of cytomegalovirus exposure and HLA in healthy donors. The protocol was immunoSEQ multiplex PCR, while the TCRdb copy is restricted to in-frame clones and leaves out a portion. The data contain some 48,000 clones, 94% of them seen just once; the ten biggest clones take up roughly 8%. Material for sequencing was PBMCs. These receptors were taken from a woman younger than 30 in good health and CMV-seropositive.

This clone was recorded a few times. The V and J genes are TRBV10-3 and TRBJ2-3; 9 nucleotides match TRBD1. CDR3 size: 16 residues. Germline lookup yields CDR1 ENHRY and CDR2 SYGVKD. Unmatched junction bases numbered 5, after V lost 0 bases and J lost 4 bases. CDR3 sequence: CAISESPGQGADTQYF. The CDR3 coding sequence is TGTGCCATCAGTGAGTCACCGGGACAGGGAGCAGATACGCAGTATTTT.

CDR3 loop: CASSIFSGKYNEQFF. The CDR3 coding sequence is TGTGCCAGTAGTATCTTCAGCGGAAAATACAATGAGCAGTTCTTC. This rearrangement joins TRBV19 to TRBJ2-1; D possibly corresponds to TRBD2 (5 bases). Trimming cost V 3 bases and J 4 bases, with 13 bases left between them. CDR3 size: 15 residues. Germline CDR1 is LNHDA and CDR2 is SQIVND (reference sequence).

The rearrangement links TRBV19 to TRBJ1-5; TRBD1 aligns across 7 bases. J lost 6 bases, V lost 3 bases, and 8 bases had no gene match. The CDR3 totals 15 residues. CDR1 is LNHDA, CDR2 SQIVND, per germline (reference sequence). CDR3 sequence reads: CASSIFLQGTQPQHF. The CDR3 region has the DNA TGTGCCAGTAGTATCTTTCTACAGGGGACTCAGCCCCAGCATTTT.